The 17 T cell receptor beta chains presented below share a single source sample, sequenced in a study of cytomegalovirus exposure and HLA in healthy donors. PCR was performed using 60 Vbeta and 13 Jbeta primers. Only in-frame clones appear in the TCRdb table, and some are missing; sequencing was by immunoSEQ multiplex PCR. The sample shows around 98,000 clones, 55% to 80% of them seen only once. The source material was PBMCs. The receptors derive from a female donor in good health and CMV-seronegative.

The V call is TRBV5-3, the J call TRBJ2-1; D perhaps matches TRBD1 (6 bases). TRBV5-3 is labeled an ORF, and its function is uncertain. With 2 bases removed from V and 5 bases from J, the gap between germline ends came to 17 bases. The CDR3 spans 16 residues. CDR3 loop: CARSFPGQTSDNEQFF. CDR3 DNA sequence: TGTGCCAGAAGCTTCCCTGGACAGACCAGCGACAATGAGCAGTTCTTC.

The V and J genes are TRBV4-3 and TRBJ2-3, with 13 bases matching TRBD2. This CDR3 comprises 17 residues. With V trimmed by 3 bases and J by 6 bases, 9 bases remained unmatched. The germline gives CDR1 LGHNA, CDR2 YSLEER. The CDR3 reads CASSHQTTSGRHDTQYF. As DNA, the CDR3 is TGCGCCAGCAGCCACCAAACGACTAGCGGGAGGCACGATACGCAGTATTTT.

The CDR3 region is CASSPDRGHGYTF. CDR3 bases: TGTGCCAGCAGCCCGGACAGGGGGCATGGCTACACCTTC. The rearrangement uses TRBV11-2 and TRBJ1-2, with 11 nucleotides matching TRBD1. Germline V gives CDR1 SGHAT, CDR2 FQNNGV. The CDR3 extends over 13 amino acids. Trimming removed 5 bases from V and 6 bases from J; junction bases left unmatched: 2.

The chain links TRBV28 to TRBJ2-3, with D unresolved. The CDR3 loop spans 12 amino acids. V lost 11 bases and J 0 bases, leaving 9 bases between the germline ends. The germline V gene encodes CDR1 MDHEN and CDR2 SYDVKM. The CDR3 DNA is TGTGCCTCCCGAACTAGCACAGATACGCAGTATTTT. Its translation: CASRTSTDTQYF.

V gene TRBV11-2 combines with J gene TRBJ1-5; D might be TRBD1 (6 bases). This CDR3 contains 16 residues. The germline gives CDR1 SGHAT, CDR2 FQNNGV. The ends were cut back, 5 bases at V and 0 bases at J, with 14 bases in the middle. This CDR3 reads CASSTLLGASNQPQHF. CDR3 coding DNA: TGTGCCAGCAGCACCCTTCTGGGGGCTAGCAATCAGCCCCAGCATTTT.

The CDR3 spells CASSPSPGSYGYTF. In nucleotides, the CDR3 is TGTGCCAGCAGCCCCTCCCCTGGGAGCTATGGCTACACCTTC. J is TRBJ1-2 and V is TRBV6-6; no firm D call. In germline, CDR1 is MNHNY, CDR2 SVGAGI (reference sequence). The CDR3 extends over 14 amino acids. The V end was cut by 6 bases, the J end by 4 bases, with 15 bases between.

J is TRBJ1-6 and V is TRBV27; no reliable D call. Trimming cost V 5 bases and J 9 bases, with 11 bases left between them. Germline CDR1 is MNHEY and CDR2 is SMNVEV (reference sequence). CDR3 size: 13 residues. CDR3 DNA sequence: TGTGCCAGCAGTGCCCAGGAAACTTCACCCCTCCACTTT. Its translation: CASSAQETSPLHF.

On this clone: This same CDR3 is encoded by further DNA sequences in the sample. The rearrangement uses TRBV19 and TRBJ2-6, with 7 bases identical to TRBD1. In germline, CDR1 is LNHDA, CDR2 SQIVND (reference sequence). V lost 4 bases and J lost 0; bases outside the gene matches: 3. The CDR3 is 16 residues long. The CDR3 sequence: CASSRDSSSGANVLTF. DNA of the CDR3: TGTGCCAGTAGTAGGGACAGCAGCTCTGGGGCCAACGTCCTGACTTTC.

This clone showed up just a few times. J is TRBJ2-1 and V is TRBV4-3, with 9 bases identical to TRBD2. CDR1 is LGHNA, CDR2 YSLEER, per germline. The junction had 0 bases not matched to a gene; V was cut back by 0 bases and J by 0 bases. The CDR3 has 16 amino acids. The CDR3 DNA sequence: TGCGCCAGCAGCCAAGAAGCGGGGGGCTCCTACAATGAGCAGTTCTTC. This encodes CASSQEAGGSYNEQFF.

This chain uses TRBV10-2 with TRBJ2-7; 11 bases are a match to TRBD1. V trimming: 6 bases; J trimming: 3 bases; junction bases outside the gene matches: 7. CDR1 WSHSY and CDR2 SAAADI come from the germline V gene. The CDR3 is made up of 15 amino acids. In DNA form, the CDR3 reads TGCGCCAGCAGGGTTGCCGGGACAGGGGGCTACGAGCAGTACTTC. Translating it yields CASRVAGTGGYEQYF.

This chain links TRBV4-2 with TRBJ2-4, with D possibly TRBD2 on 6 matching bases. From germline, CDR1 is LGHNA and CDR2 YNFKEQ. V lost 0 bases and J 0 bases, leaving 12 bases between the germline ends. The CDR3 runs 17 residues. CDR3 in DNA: TGTGCCAGCAGCCAAGACCCCGGGAGCCTAGCCAAAAACATTCAGTACTTC. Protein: CASSQDPGSLAKNIQYF.

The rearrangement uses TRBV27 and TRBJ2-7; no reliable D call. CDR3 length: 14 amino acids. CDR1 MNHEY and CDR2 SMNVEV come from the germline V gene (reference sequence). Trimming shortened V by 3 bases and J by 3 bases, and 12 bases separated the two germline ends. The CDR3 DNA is TGTGCCAGCAGTTTGGTCGCTACCAACTACGAGCAGTACTTC. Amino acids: CASSLVATNYEQYF.

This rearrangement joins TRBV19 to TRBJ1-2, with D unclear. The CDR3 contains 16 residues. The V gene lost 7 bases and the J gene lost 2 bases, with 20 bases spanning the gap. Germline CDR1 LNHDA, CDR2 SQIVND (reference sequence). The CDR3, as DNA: TGTGCCAGTAACGATCCGGGGTCAACGAGGAACTATGGCTACACCTTC. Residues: CASNDPGSTRNYGYTF.

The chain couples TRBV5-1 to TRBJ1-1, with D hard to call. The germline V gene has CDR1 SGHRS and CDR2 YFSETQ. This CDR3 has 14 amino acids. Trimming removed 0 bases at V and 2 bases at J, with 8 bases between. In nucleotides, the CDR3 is TGCGCCAGCAGCTTGGGGCACCCCAACACTGAAGCTTTCTTT. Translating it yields CASSLGHPNTEAFF.

CDR3 nucleotide sequence: TGCGCCAGCAGTGGACGGGACAGGAGGGCAGATACGCAGTATTTT. This gives the protein CASSGRDRRADTQYF. The chain recombines TRBV10-1 with TRBJ2-3; 8 positions match TRBD1. V shed 4 bases, J shed 4 bases, and the junction held 7 bases outside the gene matches. CDR1 WNHNN and CDR2 SYGVQD come from the germline V gene (reference sequence). The CDR3 is 15 amino acids.

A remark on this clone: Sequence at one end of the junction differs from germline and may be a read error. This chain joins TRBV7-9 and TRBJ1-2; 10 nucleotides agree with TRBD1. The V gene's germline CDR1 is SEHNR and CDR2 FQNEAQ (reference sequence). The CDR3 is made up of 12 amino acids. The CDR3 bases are TGTTCCAGCAGCTCGGACAGGGGGGGCTACACCTTC. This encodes CSSSSDRGGYTF.

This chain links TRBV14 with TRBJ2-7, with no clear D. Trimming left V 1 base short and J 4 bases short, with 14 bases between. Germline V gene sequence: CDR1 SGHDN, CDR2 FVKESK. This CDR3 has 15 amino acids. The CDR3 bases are TGTGCCAGCAGCCAAGTCCCCTCCCCGGGTTACGAGCAGTACTTC. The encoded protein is CASSQVPSPGYEQYF.